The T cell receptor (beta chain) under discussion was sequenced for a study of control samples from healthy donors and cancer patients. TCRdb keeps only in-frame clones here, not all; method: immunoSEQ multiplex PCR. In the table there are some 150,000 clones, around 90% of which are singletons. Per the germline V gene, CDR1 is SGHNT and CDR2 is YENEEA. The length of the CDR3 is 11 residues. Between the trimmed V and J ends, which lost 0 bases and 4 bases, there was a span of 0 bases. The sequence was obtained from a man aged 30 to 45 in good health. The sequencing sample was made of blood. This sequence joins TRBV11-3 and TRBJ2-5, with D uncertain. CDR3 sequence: CASSLEETQYF. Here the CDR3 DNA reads TGTGCCAGCAGCTTAGAAGAGACCCAGTACTTC.